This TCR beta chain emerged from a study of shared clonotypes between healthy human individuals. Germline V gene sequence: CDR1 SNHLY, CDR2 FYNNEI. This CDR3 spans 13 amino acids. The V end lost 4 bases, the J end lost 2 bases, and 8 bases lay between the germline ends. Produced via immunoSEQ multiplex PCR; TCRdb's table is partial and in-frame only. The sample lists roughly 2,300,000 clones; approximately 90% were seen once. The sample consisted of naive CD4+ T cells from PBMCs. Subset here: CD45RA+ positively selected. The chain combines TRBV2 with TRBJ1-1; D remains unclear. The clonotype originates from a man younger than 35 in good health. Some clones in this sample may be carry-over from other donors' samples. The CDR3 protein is CASSGKVNTEAFF. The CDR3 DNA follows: TGTGCCAGCAGTGGCAAGGTCAACACTGAAGCTTTCTTT.